A single sample is the source of the 27 T cell receptor beta chains below, sequenced in a study of STAT5B mutations in CD4+ large granular lymphocyte leukemia. The table came from immunoSEQ multiplex PCR; TCRdb's copy has only in-frame clones and leaves some out. Among 23,000 or so clones listed, 74% were seen once. The specimen was CD4+ T cells from blood buffy coats. Receptor source: a human donor in good health.

The chain is built from TRBV9 and TRBJ2-3, with D perhaps matching TRBD2 (6 bases). Germline assignment: CDR1 SGDLS and CDR2 YYNGEE. The V and J ends lost 1 base and 2 bases respectively, with 8 bases between them. CDR3 length equals 14 residues. CDR3 nucleotides: TGTGCCAGCAGCGTAACTAGCTTCACAGATACGCAGTATTTT. It specifies CASSVTSFTDTQYF.

The CDR3 bases are TGTGCCAGCAGATGCGTCGAAGGTTGTAGGCGGGATACGCAGTATTTT. It codes for CASRCVEGCRRDTQYF. The genes are TRBV7-3 and TRBJ2-3; D not resolved. The CDR3 is 16 residues long. The germline V gene has CDR1 SGHTA and CDR2 FQGTGA. V was cut by 6 bases and J by 6 bases, with 22 bases left in between.

This clone was observed once. This rearrangement joins TRBV27 to TRBJ1-1; D is possibly TRBD1 (5 bases). The CDR3 is 14 residues long. V was shortened by 10 bases and J by 0 bases, with 15 bases between the two germline ends. CDR1 is MNHEY, CDR2 SMNVEV, per germline (reference sequence). The chain's CDR3 is CATRRGEMNTEAFF. The DNA for the CDR3 is TGTGCCACCAGACGGGGGGAGATGAACACTGAAGCTTTCTTT.

V gene TRBV21-1 combines with J gene TRBJ2-7; the table's TRBD2 call for D was not verified on the DNA. TRBV21-1 is assigned pseudogene status. The CDR3 extends over 17 amino acids. The CDR3 spells CAGSPIHPKVIHAEQYF. In DNA form, the CDR3 reads TGTGCCGGGAGCCCGATCCACCCCAAGGTCATCCACGCCGAGCAGTACTTC.

The genes are TRBV19 and TRBJ2-4; weak D call: TRBD1 (5 bases). V lost 5 bases and J 3 bases, leaving 11 bases between the germline ends. CDR3 size: 14 residues. The germline gives CDR1 LNHDA, CDR2 SQIVND (reference sequence). The CDR3, as DNA: TGTGCCAGTAGTGGGGCGGTGGGCAAAAACATTCAGTACTTC. Translated: CASSGAVGKNIQYF.

The chain employs TRBV6-4 and TRBJ2-3; maybe TRBD1 (6 bases). CDR3 length: 13 amino acids. Germline lookup yields CDR1 MRHNA and CDR2 SNTAGT. V lost 10 bases, J lost 3 bases, and 14 bases lay in between. This CDR3 is CATRLGGTDTQYF. CDR3 nucleotides: TGTGCCACCAGGTTAGGGGGTACAGATACGCAGTATTTT.

This clone appeared a single time. V and J are TRBV11-2 and TRBJ1-1, with D possibly TRBD1 on 5 matching bases. The CDR3 spans 13 residues. The V and J ends lost 1 base and 8 bases respectively, with 11 bases between them. CDR1 and CDR2 (germline): SGHAT, FQNNGV. In DNA form, the CDR3 reads TGTGCCAGCAGCTTAGGACAGTATCCCGAAGCTTTCTTT. This codes for CASSLGQYPEAFF.

This clone has just a few counts. CDR3 loop: CASSYINSGRNYGYTF. The CDR3 DNA is TGTGCCAGCAGTTACATTAATTCGGGGCGAAACTATGGCTACACCTTC. This chain uses TRBV6-5 with TRBJ1-2, with a possible D match to TRBD1 (5 bases). Germline CDR1 reads MNHEY; CDR2 reads SVGAGI. The ends were cut back, 2 bases at V and 2 bases at J, with 15 bases in the middle. CDR3 length: 16 amino acids.

The rearrangement uses TRBV29-1 and TRBJ2-5; TRBD1 is a possible D gene (6 bases). Germline CDR1 is SQVTM and CDR2 is ANQGSEA. This CDR3 has 13 residues. V shed 8 bases and J shed 1 base, with 14 bases lying between them. CDR3 bases: TGCAGCTTTTACAGGGCCCGCCAAGAGACCCAGTACTTC. It yields the protein CSFYRARQETQYF. Variable domain in full (rest from reference TRBV29-1 and TRBJ2-5): SAVISQKPSRDICQRGTSLTIQCQVDSQVTMMFWYRQQPGQSLTLIATANQGSEATYESGFVIDKFPISRPNLTFSTLTVSNMSPEDSSIYLCSFYRARQETQYFGPGTRLLVL.

The rearrangement links TRBV28 to TRBJ2-7; perhaps TRBD2 as D (5 bases). V was cut by 5 bases and J by 1 base, with 12 bases left in between. The CDR3 has 14 amino acids. Germline V gene lookup returns CDR1 MDHEN and CDR2 SYDVKM. The CDR3 spells CASSVRTPSYEQYF. CDR3 DNA: TGTGCCAGCAGTGTAAGGACTCCGTCCTACGAGCAGTACTTC.

This chain connects TRBV2 to TRBJ2-7; D is possibly TRBD2 (6 bases). V was shortened by 4 bases and J by 3 bases, with 7 bases between the two germline ends. The CDR3 sequence is 12 residues long. In germline, CDR1 is SNHLY, CDR2 FYNNEI. CDR3 coding DNA: TGTGCCAGCAGTGTCGGGGGCTACGAGCAGTACGTC. As protein: CASSVGGYEQYV.

V and J are TRBV29-1 and TRBJ2-7; D is perhaps TRBD2 (6 bases). V lost 6 bases and J lost 2, with 14 bases in between. The CDR3 runs 13 residues. The V gene's germline CDR1 is SQVTM and CDR2 ANQGSEA. The CDR3: CSVPGTGAYEQYF. CDR3 nucleotide sequence: TGCAGCGTGCCCGGGACGGGAGCCTACGAGCAGTACTTC.

This clone was observed a handful of times. V and J are TRBV7-2 and TRBJ2-5, with a tentative D call TRBD2 (5 bases). V was trimmed by 7 bases and J by 2 bases, leaving 14 bases between them. The CDR3 is 14 amino acids. CDR1 and CDR2 from the germline V gene are SGHTA and FQGNSA. CDR3 coding DNA: TGTGCCAGCACGAGGGAGTGGGGTCAAGAGACCCAGTACTTC. Translating gives CASTREWGQETQYF.

This clone was counted a few times. This chain joins TRBV6-5 and TRBJ1-1; weak D call: TRBD1 (6 bases). CDR1 and CDR2 from the germline V gene are MNHEY and SVGAGI. The CDR3 consists of 16 residues. V lost 0 bases and J lost 5, with 16 bases in between. CDR3 sequence reads: CASSYSKVRGPTEAFF. The DNA of the CDR3 is TGTGCCAGCAGTTACTCGAAGGTTCGGGGGCCGACTGAAGCTTTCTTT.

The rearrangement links TRBV7-6 to TRBJ1-4; no reliable D call. This CDR3 contains 14 residues. Looked up from germline, CDR1 is SGHVS and CDR2 is FNYEAQ. Trimming removed 3 bases at V and 2 bases at J, with 7 bases between. The CDR3 reads CASSLYSTNEKLFF. As DNA, the CDR3 is TGTGCCAGCAGCTTGTACTCGACTAATGAAAAACTGTTTTTT.

The genes are TRBV4-1 and TRBJ1-2; D is unclear. The V gene's germline CDR1 is MGHRA and CDR2 YSYEKL. The CDR3 has 14 amino acids. The V gene lost 0 bases and the J gene lost 4 bases, with 9 bases spanning the gap. CDR3 bases: TGCGCCAGCAGCCAAGAAGGACCTAGCTATGGCTACACCTTC. It encodes CASSQEGPSYGYTF.

This sequence joins TRBV9 and TRBJ1-4; D may be TRBD1 (5 bases). The CDR3 sequence is 14 residues long. Germline lookup yields CDR1 SGDLS and CDR2 YYNGEE. V was shortened by 1 base and J by 8 bases, with 12 bases between the two germline ends. In nucleotides, the CDR3 is TGTGCCAGCAGCGTATCGGGGGTCAACGAAAAACTGTTTTTT. This gives the protein CASSVSGVNEKLFF. Combining the CDR3 with reference TRBV9 and TRBJ1-4 gives the whole variable domain DSGVTQTPKHLITATGQRVTLRCSPRSGDLSVYWYQQSLDQGLQFLIQYYNGEERAKGNILERFSAQQFPDLHSELNLSSLELGDSALYFCASSVSGVNEKLFFGSGTQLSVL.

This chain connects TRBV5-6 to TRBJ1-4, with TRBD1 identical over 7 bases. After removal of 4 bases from V and 3 bases from J, the junction contained 9 bases not matched to a gene. CDR3 length: 16 amino acids. Germline loops: CDR1 SGHDT, CDR2 YYEEEE. The CDR3 region is CASSGNRGSSNEKLFF. The CDR3 DNA reads TGTGCCAGCAGCGGGAACAGGGGCTCGTCTAATGAAAAACTGTTTTTT.

The chain couples TRBV9 to TRBJ1-4, with 8 nucleotides matching TRBD1. Germline-derived CDR1 and CDR2 are SGDLS and YYNGEE. The CDR3 spans 13 residues. With V trimmed by 5 bases and J by 8 bases, 5 bases remained unmatched. In DNA, the CDR3 is TGTGCCAGCAGAGGACAGGGCAGCGAAAAACTGTTTTTT. This translates into CASRGQGSEKLFF.

The rearrangement uses TRBV5-6 and TRBJ1-4; D not certain. The ends were cut back, 1 base at V and 4 bases at J, with 11 bases in the middle. In germline, CDR1 is SGHDT, CDR2 YYEEEE. The CDR3 loop spans 15 amino acids. The DNA for the CDR3 is TGTGCCAGCAGCTTGTTCGGGGAACTTAATGAAAAACTGTTTTTT. Amino acid sequence: CASSLFGELNEKLFF.

This chain connects TRBV2 to TRBJ1-5; the D gene is possibly TRBD1 (6 bases). Trimming removed 8 bases from V and 5 bases from J, with 16 bases in between. CDR1 is SNHLY, CDR2 FYNNEI, per germline. This CDR3 spans 14 amino acids. The CDR3: CASSRGGFDQPQHF. Here the CDR3 DNA reads TGTGCCAGCTCGAGGGGGGGCTTCGATCAGCCCCAGCATTTT.

This chain connects TRBV5-1 to TRBJ1-1; D is unclear. The V end lost 6 bases, the J end lost 6 bases, and 12 bases lay between the germline ends. In germline, CDR1 is SGHRS, CDR2 YFSETQ. CDR3 size: 12 residues. CDR3 sequence reads: CASTSGKAEAFF. CDR3 sequence (DNA): TGCGCCAGCACGTCGGGAAAAGCTGAAGCTTTCTTT.

CDR3 residues: CASTPRSGANVLTF. The CDR3 nucleotides read TGTGCCAGCACGCCCCGCTCTGGGGCCAACGTCCTGACTTTC. The chain couples TRBV6-5 to TRBJ2-6, with D hard to call. This CDR3 has 14 amino acids. Germline CDR1 and CDR2: MNHEY and SVGAGI. Trimming stripped 7 bases from V and 0 bases from J, with 7 bases between.

This clone showed up just a few times. The chain has TRBV10-3 and TRBJ1-1; D is perhaps TRBD1 (5 bases). There are 13 residues in the CDR3. In germline, CDR1 is ENHRY, CDR2 SYGVKD. Trimming took off 7 bases at V and 3 bases at J, with 12 bases between the two ends. The CDR3 spells CAITGLLDTEAFF. In DNA form, the CDR3 reads TGTGCCATCACGGGACTTCTTGACACTGAAGCTTTCTTT.

The chain couples TRBV5-4 to TRBJ1-2; D might be TRBD1 (6 bases). This CDR3 is 15 amino acids long. CDR1 SGHNT and CDR2 YYREEE come from the germline V gene (reference sequence). V shed 0 bases and J shed 3 bases, with 12 bases lying between them. This chain's CDR3 is CASSLVGASDYGYTF. The CDR3 nucleotides are TGTGCCAGCAGCTTGGTGGGGGCCTCGGACTATGGCTACACCTTC.

This clone was found a few times. V gene TRBV2 combines with J gene TRBJ1-1; unclear D gene. CDR3 length: 14 residues. Per germline, CDR1 SNHLY and CDR2 FYNNEI. Between the trimmed V and J ends, which lost 6 bases and 0 bases, there was a span of 11 bases. This CDR3 is CASSANGLNTEAFF. Here the CDR3 DNA reads TGTGCCAGCAGCGCTAACGGATTGAACACTGAAGCTTTCTTT.

In its sample, this clone was seen once. The rearrangement links TRBV27 to TRBJ2-7, with TRBD2 identical over 10 bases. V shed 2 bases, J shed 7 bases, and the junction held 17 bases outside the gene matches. This CDR3 has 18 amino acids. The germline V gene has CDR1 MNHEY and CDR2 SMNVEV (reference sequence). CDR3 DNA sequence: TGTGCCAGCAGTTTACCCCCCGGAATTCTAGCGGGAGCTTGGGAGCAGTACTTC. This gives the protein CASSLPPGILAGAWEQYF.